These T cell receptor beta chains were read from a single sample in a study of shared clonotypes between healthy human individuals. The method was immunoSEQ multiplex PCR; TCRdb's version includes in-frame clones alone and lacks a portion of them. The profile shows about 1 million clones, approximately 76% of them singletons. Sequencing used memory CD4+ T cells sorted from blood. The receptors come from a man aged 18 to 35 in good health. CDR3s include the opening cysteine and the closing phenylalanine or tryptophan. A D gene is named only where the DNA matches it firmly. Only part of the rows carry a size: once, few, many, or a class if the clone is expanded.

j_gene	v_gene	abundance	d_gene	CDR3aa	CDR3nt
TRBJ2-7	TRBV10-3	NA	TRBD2	CAISRDRGGSYEQYF	TGTGCCATCAGCCGCGACCGGGGGGGAAGCTACGAGCAGTACTTC
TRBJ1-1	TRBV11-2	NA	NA	CASSFQPNTEAFF	TGTGCCAGCAGCTTCCAGCCGAACACTGAAGCTTTCTTT
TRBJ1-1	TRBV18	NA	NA	CASSPGQAGAFF	TGTGCCAGCTCACCAGGGCAGGCGGGAGCTTTCTTT
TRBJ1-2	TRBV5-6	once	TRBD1	CASSPGGTGVYGYTF	TGTGCCAGCAGCCCCGGAGGGACAGGGGTGTATGGCTACACCTTC
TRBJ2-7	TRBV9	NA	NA	CASSVADVGTYEQYF	TGTGCCAGCAGCGTAGCGGACGTAGGAACCTACGAGCAGTACTTC
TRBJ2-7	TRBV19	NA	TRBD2	CASRGLAGDYEQYF	TGTGCCAGTAGGGGACTAGCGGGGGACTACGAGCAGTACTTC
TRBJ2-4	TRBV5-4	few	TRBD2	CASSLGAGGAKNIQYF	TGTGCCAGCAGCTTGGGGGCGGGGGGAGCCAAAAACATTCAGTACTTC
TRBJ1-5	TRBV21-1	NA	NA	CAWAVGDQPQHF	TGTGCCTGGGCTGTGGGGGATCAGCCCCAGCATTTT
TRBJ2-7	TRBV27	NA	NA	CASSAPGTSVEQYF	TGTGCCAGCAGCGCCCCGGGGACTTCCGTCGAGCAGTACTTC
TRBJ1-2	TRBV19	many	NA	CASSMYLRGNGYGYTF	TGTGCCAGTAGTATGTATTTAAGGGGTAATGGCTATGGCTACACCTTC
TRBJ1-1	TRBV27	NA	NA	CASSFLIDLVNTEAFF	TGTGCCAGCAGTTTCTTGATCGACCTAGTGAACACTGAAGCTTTCTTT
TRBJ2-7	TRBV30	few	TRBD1	CAWSVTGGFYEQYF	TGTGCCTGGAGTGTAACAGGGGGTTTTTACGAGCAGTACTTC
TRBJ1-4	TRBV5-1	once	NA	CASSLLLGTEANEKLFF	TGCGCCAGCAGCTTACTCTTAGGGACTGAGGCGAATGAAAAACTGTTTTTT
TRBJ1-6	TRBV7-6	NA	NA	CASSAVLRESPLHF	TGTGCCAGCAGCGCCGTATTGAGAGAGTCACCCCTCCACTTT
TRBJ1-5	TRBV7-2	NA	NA	CASSLGGFSNQPQHF	TGTGCCAGCAGCTTAGGTGGCTTTTCGAATCAGCCCCAGCATTTT
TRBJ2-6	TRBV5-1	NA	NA	CASNPIGVTGANVLTF	TGCGCCAGCAACCCTATAGGGGTTACGGGGGCCAACGTCCTGACTTTC
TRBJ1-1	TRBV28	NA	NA	CASSLGGGRNTEAFF	TGTGCCAGCAGTCTGGGGGGGGGCAGGAACACTGAAGCTTTCTTT
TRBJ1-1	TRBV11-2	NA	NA	CASSLGGGEAFF	TGTGCCAGCAGCTTGGGGGGCGGGGAAGCTTTCTTT
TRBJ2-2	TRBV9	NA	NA	CASSARSNTGELFF	TGTGCCAGCAGCGCCAGGTCGAACACCGGGGAGCTGTTTTTT
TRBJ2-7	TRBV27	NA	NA	CASSSGGLGAWEQYF	TGTGCCAGCAGTTCAGGAGGTTTGGGGGCATGGGAGCAGTACTTC
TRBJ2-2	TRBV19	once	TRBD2	CASSNPAGTSGRNTGELFF	TGTGCCAGTAGCAATCCCGCGGGGACTAGCGGGCGGAACACCGGGGAGCTGTTTTTT
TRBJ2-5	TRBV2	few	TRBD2	CASSFSSGGAGLKETQYF	TGTGCCAGCAGTTTCTCTAGCGGGGGGGCAGGACTGAAAGAGACCCAGTACTTC
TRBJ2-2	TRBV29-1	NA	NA	CSVDSRRNTGELFF	TGCAGCGTTGATAGCAGGCGGAACACCGGGGAGCTGTTTTTT
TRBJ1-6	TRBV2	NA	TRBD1	CASSMGQVIHF	TGTGCCAGCAGCATGGGACAGGTTATCCACTTT
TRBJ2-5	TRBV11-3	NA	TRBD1	CASSLVATGDWGETQYF	TGTGCCAGCAGCTTAGTGGCTACAGGGGATTGGGGCGAGACCCAGTACTTC
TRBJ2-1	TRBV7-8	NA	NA	CASSLVHEQFF	TGTGCCAGCAGCTTAGTCCATGAGCAGTTCTTC
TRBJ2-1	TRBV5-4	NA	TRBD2	CASSLGSGLAGAVNEQFF	TGTGCCAGCAGCTTGGGGTCCGGACTAGCGGGAGCAGTCAATGAGCAGTTCTTC
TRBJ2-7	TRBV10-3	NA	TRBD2	CAISDLLAGAYEQYF	TGTGCCATCAGTGATTTACTAGCGGGGGCCTACGAGCAGTACTTC
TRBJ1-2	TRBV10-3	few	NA	CAISDNRDYGYTF	TGTGCCATCAGTGATAATCGCGACTATGGCTACACCTTC
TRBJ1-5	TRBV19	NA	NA	CASSITLYRDNQRQPQHF	TGTGCCAGTAGTATAACGCTGTACAGAGATAATCAAAGACAGCCCCAGCATTTT
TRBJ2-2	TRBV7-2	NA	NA	CASRLRTTGTGELFF	TGTGCCAGCAGACTCCGGACTACCGGTACCGGGGAGCTGTTTTTT
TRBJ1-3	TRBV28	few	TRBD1	CASRRTAGGSGNTIYF	TGTGCCAGCAGGAGAACTGCAGGGGGCTCTGGAAACACCATATATTTT
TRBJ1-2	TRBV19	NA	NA	CASIISAGPYGYTF	TGTGCCAGTATAATTTCGGCAGGGCCCTATGGCTACACCTTC
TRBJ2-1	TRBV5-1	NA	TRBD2	CASSLAGTSGSAYNEQFF	TGCGCCAGCAGCTTGGCTGGGACTAGCGGGAGTGCCTACAATGAGCAGTTCTTC
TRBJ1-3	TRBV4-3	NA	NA	CASSQDGNSGNTIYF	TGCGCCAGCAGCCAAGATGGGAACTCTGGAAACACCATATATTTT
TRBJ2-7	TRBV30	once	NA	CAWLRGYEQYF	TGTGCCTGGCTCAGGGGCTACGAGCAGTACTTC
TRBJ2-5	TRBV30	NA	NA	CAWSKIQETQYF	TGTGCCTGGAGTAAGATCCAAGAGACCCAGTACTTC
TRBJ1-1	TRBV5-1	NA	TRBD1	CASSQTGDLNTEAFF	TGCGCCAGCAGCCAAACAGGGGATTTGAACACTGAAGCTTTCTTT
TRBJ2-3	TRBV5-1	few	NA	CASSYSSTDTQYF	TGCGCCAGCAGTTATTCCAGCACAGATACGCAGTATTTT
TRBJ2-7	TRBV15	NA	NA	CATSRALAGYEQYF	TGTGCCACCAGCAGAGCCCTAGCAGGGTACGAGCAGTACTTC
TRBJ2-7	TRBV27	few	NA	CASSRQGNYEQYF	TGTGCCAGCAGTCGGCAGGGCAACTACGAGCAGTACTTC
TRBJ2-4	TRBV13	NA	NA	CASSLERTANIQYF	TGTGCCAGCAGCTTAGAGCGGACAGCAAACATTCAGTACTTC
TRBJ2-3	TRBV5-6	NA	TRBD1	CASSSNDRVRTDTQYF	TGTGCCAGCAGCTCCAATGACAGGGTCCGCACAGATACGCAGTATTTT
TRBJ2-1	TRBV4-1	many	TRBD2	CASSQAKLAGGGNEQFF	TGCGCCAGCAGCCAGGCAAAACTAGCGGGAGGAGGCAATGAGCAGTTCTTC
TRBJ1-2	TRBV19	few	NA	CASSMGRSYGYTF	TGTGCCAGTAGTATGGGACGGTCCTATGGCTACACCTTC
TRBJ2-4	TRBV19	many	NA	CASSIGLAKNIQYF	TGTGCCAGTAGTATCGGGCTAGCCAAAAACATTCAGTACTTC
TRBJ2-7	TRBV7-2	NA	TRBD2	CASSRGLAGAGREQYF	TGTGCCAGCAGCCGGGGACTAGCGGGAGCCGGGCGGGAGCAGTACTTC
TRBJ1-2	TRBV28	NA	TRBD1	CASRRQGDYTF	TGTGCCAGCAGAAGACAGGGGGATTACACCTTC
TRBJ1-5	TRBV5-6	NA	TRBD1	CASSVQGRGVTQPQHF	TGTGCCAGCAGTGTGCAGGGCAGGGGGGTGACTCAGCCCCAGCATTTT
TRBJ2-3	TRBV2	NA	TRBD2	CASSEDASGGTDTQYF	TGTGCCAGCAGTGAAGATGCTAGCGGGGGCACAGATACGCAGTATTTT
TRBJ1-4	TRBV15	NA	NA	CATTSGGDNEKLFF	TGTGCCACCACCTCGGGGGGGGATAATGAAAAACTGTTTTTT
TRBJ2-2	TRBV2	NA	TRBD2	CASSPYGLAGVNTGELFF	TGTGCCAGCAGTCCCTACGGACTAGCGGGGGTAAACACCGGGGAGCTGTTTTTT